This section outlines one T cell receptor beta chain sequence together with its context. Compared with germline, one end of the junction differs, possibly owing to a read error. These data originate in a study of blood T cell repertoires in COVID-19. The overall study: The United States, Italy and Spain supplied acute and convalescent COVID-19 samples. T cells, B-cell-depleted T cells, or PBMCs supplied cDNA or gDNA.

Original processing notes: Nucleated cell counts were estimated from reference gene primer amplification. The table came from immunoSEQ multiplex PCR; TCRdb's copy has only in-frame clones and leaves some out. From that table come the V and J calls and clone size; the DNA was used to work out D and trimming. The sample has approximately 400,000 clones, about four fifths seen once. CDR3 length equals 14 residues. Germline CDR1 reads GTSNPN; CDR2 reads SVGIG (reference sequence). Specimen: peripheral blood. The V call is TRBV30, the J call TRBJ1-1; tentative D call: TRBD1 (5 bases). The receptor comes from a human donor with acute or convalescent COVID-19. The donor label of this sample is uncertain. CDR3 DNA: TGTGCCTGGAGTAGTTCTCCCCACCTGCCCCAGGGAGGATTT. Translating it yields CAWSSSPHLPQGGF. The full variable domain, its missing parts supplied by reference TRBV30 and TRBJ1-1, is SQTIHQWPATLVQPVGSPLSLECTVEGTSNPNLYWYRQAAGRGLQLLFYSVGIGQISSEVPQNLSASRPQDRQFILSSKKLLLSDSGFYLCAWSSSPHLPQGGFGQGTRLTVV.